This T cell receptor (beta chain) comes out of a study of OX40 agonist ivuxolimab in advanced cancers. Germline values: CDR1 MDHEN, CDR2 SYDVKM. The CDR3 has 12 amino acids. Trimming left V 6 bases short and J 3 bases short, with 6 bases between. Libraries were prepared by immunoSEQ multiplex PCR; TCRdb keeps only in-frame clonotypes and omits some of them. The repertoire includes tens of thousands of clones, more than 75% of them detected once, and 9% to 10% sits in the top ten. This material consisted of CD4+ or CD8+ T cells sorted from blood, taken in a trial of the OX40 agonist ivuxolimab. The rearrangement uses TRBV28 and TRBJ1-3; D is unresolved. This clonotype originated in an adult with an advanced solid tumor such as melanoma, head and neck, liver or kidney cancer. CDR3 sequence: CASRGIGNTIYF. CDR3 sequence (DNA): TGTGCCAGCAGAGGTATTGGAAACACCATATATTTT.